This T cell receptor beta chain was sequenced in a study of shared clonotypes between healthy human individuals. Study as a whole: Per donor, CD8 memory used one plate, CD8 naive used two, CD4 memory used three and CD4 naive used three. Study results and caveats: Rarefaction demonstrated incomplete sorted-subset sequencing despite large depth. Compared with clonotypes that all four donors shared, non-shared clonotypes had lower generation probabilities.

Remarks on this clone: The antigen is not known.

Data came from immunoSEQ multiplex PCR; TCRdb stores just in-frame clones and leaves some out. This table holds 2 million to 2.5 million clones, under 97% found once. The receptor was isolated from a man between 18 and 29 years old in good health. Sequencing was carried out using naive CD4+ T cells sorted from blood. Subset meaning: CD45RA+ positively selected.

The DNA for the CDR3 is TGTGCCAGCAGCTTGACGAGAGGTGGTACGGATGAGCAGTTCTTC. It codes for CASSLTRGGTDEQFF. The chain is built from TRBV5-6 and TRBJ2-1; D not resolved. In germline, CDR1 is SGHDT, CDR2 YYEEEE. Trimming removed 1 base from V and 8 bases from J, with 16 bases in between. The CDR3 covers 15 residues.